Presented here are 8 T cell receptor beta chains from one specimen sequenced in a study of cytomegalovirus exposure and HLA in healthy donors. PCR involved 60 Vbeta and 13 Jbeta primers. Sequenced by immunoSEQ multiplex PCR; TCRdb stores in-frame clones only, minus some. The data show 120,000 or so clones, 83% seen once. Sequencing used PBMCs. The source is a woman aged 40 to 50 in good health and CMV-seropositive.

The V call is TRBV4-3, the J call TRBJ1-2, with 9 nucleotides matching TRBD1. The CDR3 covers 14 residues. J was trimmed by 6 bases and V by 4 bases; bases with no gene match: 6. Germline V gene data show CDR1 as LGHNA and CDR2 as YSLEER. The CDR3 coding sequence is TGCGCCAGCAGCCGTGGACAGGGGATCGATGGCTACACCTTC. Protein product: CASSRGQGIDGYTF.

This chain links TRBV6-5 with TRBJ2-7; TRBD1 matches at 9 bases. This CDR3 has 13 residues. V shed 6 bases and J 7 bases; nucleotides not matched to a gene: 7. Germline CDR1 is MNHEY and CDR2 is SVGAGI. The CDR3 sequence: CASSHRGLGEQYF. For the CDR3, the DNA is TGTGCCAGCAGCCACAGGGGGCTGGGGGAGCAGTACTTC.

Written as DNA, the CDR3 is TGTGCCAGTGGTGTCGGGACAGGCTCCTACGAGCAGTACTTC. Translated: CASGVGTGSYEQYF. The V and J genes are TRBV28 and TRBJ2-7; 8 nucleotides match TRBD1. Looked up from germline, CDR1 is MDHEN and CDR2 is SYDVKM. The CDR3 has 14 residues. V lost 9 bases, J lost 0 bases, and 7 bases stayed unmatched.

The CDR3 here is CASSYQVTANYGYTF. CDR3 bases: TGTGCCAGCAGTTACCAAGTGACAGCCAACTATGGCTACACCTTC. The gene calls are TRBV5-8 and TRBJ1-2; tentative D call: TRBD1 (5 bases). The CDR3 length is 15 residues. Between the trimmed V and J ends, which lost 5 bases and 2 bases, there was a span of 16 bases. CDR1 and CDR2 from the germline V gene are SGHTS and YDEGEE. Complete variable domain (other parts from reference TRBV5-8 and TRBJ1-2): EAGVTQSPTHLIKTRGQQATLRCSPISGHTSVYWYQQALGLGLQFLLWYDEGEERNRGNFPPRFSGRQFPNYSSELNVNALELEDSALYLCASSYQVTANYGYTFGSGTRLTVV.

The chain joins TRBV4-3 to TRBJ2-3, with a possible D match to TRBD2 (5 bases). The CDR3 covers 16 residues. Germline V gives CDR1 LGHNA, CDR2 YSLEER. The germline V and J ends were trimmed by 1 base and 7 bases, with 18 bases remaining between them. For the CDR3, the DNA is TGCGCCAGCAGCCAAGGGGAGACTCCCGCGACCAATACGCAGTATTTT. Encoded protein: CASSQGETPATNTQYF.

The CDR3 DNA is TGTGCCAGCAGCCTGACTAGCGGCAGAAGCACAGATACGCAGTATTTT. It translates to CASSLTSGRSTDTQYF. This rearrangement joins TRBV9 to TRBJ2-3; 9 bases agree with TRBD2. Germline V gene lookup returns CDR1 SGDLS and CDR2 YYNGEE. J gave up 0 bases and V 4 bases, and 6 bases lay outside the gene matches. The CDR3 totals 16 residues.

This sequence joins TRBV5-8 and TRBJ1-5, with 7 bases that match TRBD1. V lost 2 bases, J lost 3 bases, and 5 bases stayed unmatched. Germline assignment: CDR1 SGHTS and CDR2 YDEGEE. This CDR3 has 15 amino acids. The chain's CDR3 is CASSLSGTDNQPQHF. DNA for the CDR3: TGTGCCAGCAGCTTATCGGGGACAGACAATCAGCCCCAGCATTTT.

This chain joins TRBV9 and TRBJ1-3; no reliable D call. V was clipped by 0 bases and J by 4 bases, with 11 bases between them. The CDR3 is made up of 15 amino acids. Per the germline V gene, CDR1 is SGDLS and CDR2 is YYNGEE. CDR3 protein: CASSVGKTRGNTIYF. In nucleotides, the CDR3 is TGTGCCAGCAGCGTAGGAAAGACAAGAGGAAACACCATATATTTT.